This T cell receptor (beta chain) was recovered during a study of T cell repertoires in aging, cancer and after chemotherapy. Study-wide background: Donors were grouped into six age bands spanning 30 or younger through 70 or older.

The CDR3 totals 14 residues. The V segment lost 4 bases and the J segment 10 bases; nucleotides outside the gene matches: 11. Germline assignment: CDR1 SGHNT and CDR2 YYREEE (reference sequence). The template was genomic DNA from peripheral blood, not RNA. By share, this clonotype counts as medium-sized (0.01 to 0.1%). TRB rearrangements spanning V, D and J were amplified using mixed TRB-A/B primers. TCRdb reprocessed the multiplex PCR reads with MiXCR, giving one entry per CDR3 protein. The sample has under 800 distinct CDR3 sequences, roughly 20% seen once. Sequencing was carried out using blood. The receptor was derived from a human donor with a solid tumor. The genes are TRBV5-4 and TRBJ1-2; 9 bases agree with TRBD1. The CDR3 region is CASSNPGTGRTYTF. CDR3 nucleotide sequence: TGTGCCAGCAGCAATCCCGGGACAGGGCGGACCTACACCTTC. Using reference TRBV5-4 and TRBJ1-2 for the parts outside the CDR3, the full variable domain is ETGVTQSPTHLIKTRGQQVTLRCSSQSGHNTVSWYQQALGQGPQFIFQYYREEENGRGNFPPRFSGLQFPNYSSELNVNALELDDSALYLCASSNPGTGRTYTFGSGTRLTVV.